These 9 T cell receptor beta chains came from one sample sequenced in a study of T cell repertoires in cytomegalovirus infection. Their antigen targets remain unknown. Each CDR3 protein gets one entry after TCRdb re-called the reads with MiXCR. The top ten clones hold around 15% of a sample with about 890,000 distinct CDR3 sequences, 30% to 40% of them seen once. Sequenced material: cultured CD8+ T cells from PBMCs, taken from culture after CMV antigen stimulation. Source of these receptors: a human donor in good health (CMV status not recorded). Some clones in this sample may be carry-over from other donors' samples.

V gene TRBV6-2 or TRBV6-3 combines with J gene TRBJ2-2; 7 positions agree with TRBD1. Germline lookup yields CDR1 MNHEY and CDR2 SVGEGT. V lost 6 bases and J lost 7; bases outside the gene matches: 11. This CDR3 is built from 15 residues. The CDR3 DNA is TGTGCCAGCAGCTACCCGACAGGGTTGGACGGGGAGCTGTTTTTT. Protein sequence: CASSYPTGLDGELFF.

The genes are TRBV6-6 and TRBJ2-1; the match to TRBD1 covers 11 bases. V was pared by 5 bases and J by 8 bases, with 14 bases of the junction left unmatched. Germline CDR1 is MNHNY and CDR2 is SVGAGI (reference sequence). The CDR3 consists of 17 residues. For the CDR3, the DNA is TGTGCCAGCAGTCGGACAGGGGGCTCGTTTACAATTGATGAGCAGTTCTTC. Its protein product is CASSRTGGSFTIDEQFF.

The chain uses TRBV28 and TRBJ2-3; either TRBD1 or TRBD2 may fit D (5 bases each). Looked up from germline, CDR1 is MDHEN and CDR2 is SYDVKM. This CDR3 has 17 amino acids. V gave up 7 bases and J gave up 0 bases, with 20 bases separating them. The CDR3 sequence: CASTPQFGAASTDTQYF. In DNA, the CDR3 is TGTGCCAGCACCCCTCAGTTCGGGGCCGCTAGCACAGATACGCAGTATTTT.

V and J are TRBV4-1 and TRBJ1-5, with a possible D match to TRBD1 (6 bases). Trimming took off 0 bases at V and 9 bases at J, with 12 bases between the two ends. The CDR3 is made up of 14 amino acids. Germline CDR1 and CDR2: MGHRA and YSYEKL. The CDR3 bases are TGCGCCAGCAGCCAAGAAACGGACAGTTGGCCCCAGCATTTT. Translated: CASSQETDSWPQHF.

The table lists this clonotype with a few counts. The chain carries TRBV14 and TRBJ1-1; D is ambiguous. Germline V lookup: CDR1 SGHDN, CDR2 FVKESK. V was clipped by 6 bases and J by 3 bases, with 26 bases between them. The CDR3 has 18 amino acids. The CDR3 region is CASSQLSGTFGLDTEAFF. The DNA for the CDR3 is TGTGCCAGCAGTCAACTTTCAGGCACGTTCGGGTTGGACACTGAAGCTTTCTTT.

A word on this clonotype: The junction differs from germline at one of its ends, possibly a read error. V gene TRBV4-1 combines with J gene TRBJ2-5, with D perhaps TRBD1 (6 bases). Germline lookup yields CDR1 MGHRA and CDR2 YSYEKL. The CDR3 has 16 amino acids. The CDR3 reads CASSQDEWGPEETQYF. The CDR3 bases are TGTGCCAGCAGCCAAGACGAGTGGGGGCCCGAAGAGACCCAGTACTTC.

CDR3 residues: CASSFLQAGAPYNEQFF. The DNA for the CDR3 is TGTGCCAGCAGCTTCCTCCAGGCGGGGGCCCCCTACAATGAGCAGTTCTTC. This chain connects TRBV7-8 to TRBJ2-1; D may be TRBD2 (7 bases). From germline, CDR1 is SGHVS and CDR2 FQNEAQ. The CDR3 extends over 17 amino acids. V gave up 3 bases and J gave up 2 bases, with 17 bases separating them.

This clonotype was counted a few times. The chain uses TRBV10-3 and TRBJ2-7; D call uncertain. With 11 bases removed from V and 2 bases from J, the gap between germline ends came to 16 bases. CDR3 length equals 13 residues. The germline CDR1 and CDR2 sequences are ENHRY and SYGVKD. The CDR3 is CAPTRKGTYEQYV. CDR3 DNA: TGTGCCCCAACGCGTAAAGGTACCTACGAGCAGTACGTC.

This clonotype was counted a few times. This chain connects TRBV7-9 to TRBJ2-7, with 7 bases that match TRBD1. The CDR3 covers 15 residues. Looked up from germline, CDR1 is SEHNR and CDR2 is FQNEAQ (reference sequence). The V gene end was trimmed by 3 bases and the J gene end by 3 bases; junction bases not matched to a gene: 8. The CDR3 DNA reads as TGTGCCAGCAGCTTTCTAGACAGGGTCAGCTACGAGCAGTACTTC. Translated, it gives CASSFLDRVSYEQYF.